A selection of T cell receptor beta chains follows, all from one sample in a study of blood T cell repertoires in COVID-19. The protocol was immunoSEQ multiplex PCR, while the TCRdb copy is restricted to in-frame clones and leaves out a portion. The sample lists roughly 400,000 clones; around 87% were seen once. Sequenced material: peripheral blood. The receptors shown here come from a woman aged 55-75 years with COVID-19, enrolled during active disease. The CDR3 runs from the conserved cysteine through the conserved F or W. D genes are given only for firm matches. Rows may omit the clone size; those that give it use once, few, many or a size class.

V,length,size,D,J,CDR3,DNA
TRBV27,16,-,TRBD1,TRBJ2-1,CASSSPQGALDNEQFF,TGTGCCAGCAGTTCGCCACAGGGGGCGCTTGACAATGAGCAGTTCTTC
TRBV7-9,13,-,-,TRBJ1-2,CASSLEGNYGYTF,TGTGCCAGCAGCTTAGAGGGGAACTATGGCTACACCTTC
TRBV27,16,few,TRBD1,TRBJ1-4,CASSYSGTVINEKLFF,TGTGCCAGCAGTTATTCCGGGACAGTGATTAATGAAAAACTGTTTTTT
TRBV18,15,-,TRBD1,TRBJ1-2,CASSPTTGDNYGYTF,TGTGCCAGCTCACCGACGACAGGGGATAACTATGGCTACACCTTC
TRBV19,15,-,-,TRBJ2-6,CASSQSGSGANVLTF,TGTGCCAGTAGTCAGTCGGGCTCTGGGGCCAACGTCCTGACTTTC
TRBV7-6,14,-,-,TRBJ2-5,CASSLAGGGETQYF,TGTGCCAGCAGCTTAGCAGGGGGTGGAGAGACCCAGTACTTC
TRBV4-2,17,once,-,TRBJ2-1,CASSQDRAPGVEDEQFF,TGTGCCAGCAGCCAAGACAGAGCCCCAGGGGTTGAGGATGAGCAGTTCTTC
TRBV9,16,once,-,TRBJ1-6,CASRDERGGNNSPLHF,TGTGCCAGCAGGGACGAAAGAGGGGGAAATAATTCACCCCTCCACTTT
TRBV11-2,19,-,TRBD1,TRBJ2-2,CASSPAWGQGAGKTGELFF,TGTGCCAGCAGCCCAGCCTGGGGACAGGGGGCTGGAAAAACCGGGGAGCTGTTTTTT
TRBV13,16,-,TRBD1,TRBJ2-3,CASSLSHRGLTDTQYF,TGTGCCAGCAGCCTTAGTCACAGGGGGCTCACAGATACGCAGTATTTT
TRBV7-9,14,once,TRBD1,TRBJ1-6,CASSSDRDDSPLHF,TGTGCCAGCAGCTCCGACAGGGATGATTCACCCCTCCACTTT
TRBV19,15,-,TRBD1,TRBJ1-2,CASTQQGLTNYGYTF,TGTGCCAGTACCCAACAGGGGCTAACTAACTATGGCTACACCTTC
TRBV4-1,14,once,-,TRBJ2-5,CASSQDQGQPAQYF,TGCGCCAGCAGCCAAGATCAGGGGCAGCCGGCCCAGTACTTC
TRBV6-5,15,-,TRBD1,TRBJ1-1,CASSTGGLSNTEAFF,TGTGCCAGCAGCACAGGGGGCCTCTCGAACACTGAAGCTTTCTTT
TRBV6-2/TRBV6-3,14,-,TRBD1,TRBJ2-7,CASSAPGTDHEQYF,TGTGCCAGCAGTGCGCCCGGGACAGACCACGAGCAGTACTTC
TRBV6-5,15,-,TRBD1,TRBJ2-3,CASSTHRGSTDTQYF,TGTGCCAGCAGTACTCACAGGGGGAGCACAGATACGCAGTATTTT
TRBV6-5,11,-,-,TRBJ1-3,CASFGGNTIYF,TGTGCCAGCTTCGGTGGAAACACCATATATTTT
TRBV19,15,-,TRBD1,TRBJ1-2,CASSTTGVVNYGYTF,TGTGCCAGTAGTACGACAGGGGTAGTAAACTATGGCTACACCTTC
TRBV6-5,13,few,-,TRBJ1-1,CASIVGVNTEAFF,TGTGCCAGCATTGTCGGGGTGAACACTGAAGCTTTCTTT
TRBV3-1/TRBV3-2,20,-,-,TRBJ1-3,CASSQNPSTQRTLSGNTIYF,TGTGCCAGCAGCCAAAACCCTTCGACCCAGCGGACGCTCTCTGGAAACACCATATATTTT
TRBV2,16,-,-,TRBJ2-2,CASSERVYLGTGELFF,TGTGCCAGCAGTGAACGGGTGTATCTGGGCACCGGGGAGCTGTTTTTT
TRBV3-1/TRBV3-2,18,-,TRBD2,TRBJ2-2,CASSHGPTRTSTAGELFF,TGTGCCAGCAGCCACGGACCAACCCGGACTAGCACGGCCGGGGAGCTGTTTTTT
TRBV15,15,-,-,TRBJ1-1,CATRQRTAMNTEAFF,TGTGCCACCCGACAGAGGACGGCAATGAACACTGAAGCTTTCTTT
TRBV27,13,once,-,TRBJ1-2,CASTRAGDYGYTF,TGTGCCAGCACCCGAGCGGGGGACTATGGCTACACCTTC
TRBV7-8,13,-,-,TRBJ1-1,CASSSGGQAPKPF,TGTGCCAGCAGCTCGGGGGGGCAGGCGCCGAAACCATTT
TRBV5-4,12,few,-,TRBJ1-1,CASSLGLREAFF,TGTGCCAGCAGCTTGGGGCTCCGTGAAGCTTTCTTT
TRBV27,14,-,-,TRBJ2-2,CASSNRGSAGELFF,TGTGCCAGCAGTAATAGGGGCTCGGCCGGGGAGCTGTTTTTT
TRBV6-1,14,-,-,TRBJ2-5,CASSEAQAAETQYF,TGTGCCAGCAGTGAAGCTCAGGCAGCCGAGACCCAGTACTTC
TRBV19,15,-,TRBD1,TRBJ1-2,CASSTGRQGFGGYTF,TGTGCCAGTAGTACAGGGAGACAGGGCTTCGGTGGCTACACCTTC
TRBV7-9,12,once,-,TRBJ2-5,CALRQAEETQYF,TGTGCTTTACGACAGGCCGAAGAGACCCAGTACTTC
TRBV9,15,-,-,TRBJ2-3,CASSVEFGGPDTQYF,TGTGCCAGCAGCGTAGAATTTGGGGGCCCAGATACGCAGTATTTT
TRBV20-1,14,-,TRBD2,TRBJ2-1,CSASGGGVTGEQFF,TGCAGTGCTAGTGGCGGGGGGGTCACGGGTGAGCAGTTCTTC
TRBV6-5,15,-,TRBD2,TRBJ2-4,CASRQAGLAKNIQYF,TGTGCCAGCAGACAAGCGGGGCTAGCCAAAAACATTCAGTACTTC
TRBV20-1,11,-,-,TRBJ1-5,CSARDLSSQHF,TGCAGTGCTAGAGATCTCTCTTCCCAGCATTTT
TRBV9,15,-,-,TRBJ1-1,CASSVMEGRNTEAFF,TGTGCCAGCAGCGTAATGGAGGGTAGGAACACTGAAGCTTTCTTT
TRBV9,14,-,-,TRBJ1-1,CASRTGMGNTEAFF,TGTGCCAGCAGGACCGGGATGGGAAACACTGAAGCTTTCTTT
TRBV11-2,15,-,-,TRBJ1-1,CASSPIRGKNTEAFF,TGTGCCAGCAGTCCTATACGCGGAAAGAACACTGAAGCTTTCTTT
TRBV27,15,-,TRBD1,TRBJ2-5,CASSSTTGDQETQYF,TGTGCCAGCAGCTCGACCACAGGGGACCAAGAGACCCAGTACTTC
TRBV9,15,-,-,TRBJ1-5,CASSATVGGNQPQHF,TGTGCCAGCAGCGCCACAGTAGGGGGCAATCAGCCCCAGCATTTT
TRBV7-2,14,-,-,TRBJ1-2,CASSLGQGSYGYTF,TGTGCCAGCAGCCTTGGGCAGGGGAGCTATGGCTACACCTTC
TRBV28,16,-,-,TRBJ1-2,CASSIQIRGTQGGYTF,TGTGCCAGCAGTATTCAAATAAGGGGGACCCAGGGTGGCTACACCTTC
TRBV7-3,15,-,-,TRBJ1-2,CASSLGTPANYGYTF,TGTGCCAGCAGCTTAGGGACACCCGCTAACTATGGCTACACCTTC
TRBV4-1,15,-,-,TRBJ1-3,CASSQESYYGNTIYF,TGCGCCAGCAGCCAAGAGTCCTACTATGGAAACACCATATATTTT
TRBV6-5,16,-,-,TRBJ2-2,CASSSRGSQRSGELFF,TGTGCCAGCAGTTCCCGAGGGTCGCAACGGTCCGGGGAGCTGTTTTTT
TRBV30,17,-,-,TRBJ2-1,CAWQPPRGSRTYNEQFF,TGTGCCTGGCAACCCCCGCGGGGCTCGAGAACCTACAATGAGCAGTTCTTC
TRBV7-6,15,few,-,TRBJ1-1,CASSLELTGSAEAFF,TGTGCCAGCAGCTTAGAGTTAACCGGGTCAGCTGAAGCTTTCTTT
TRBV2,15,-,TRBD1,TRBJ1-1,CASSVQGLFNTEAFF,TGTGCCAGCAGTGTACAGGGGCTTTTCAACACTGAAGCTTTCTTT
TRBV5-6,11,-,-,TRBJ1-1,CASSSVQEAFF,TGTGCCAGCAGCTCCGTTCAGGAAGCTTTCTTT
TRBV30,14,-,-,TRBJ1-2,CAWSREGNPYGYTF,TGTGCCTGGAGTCGGGAGGGCAATCCCTATGGCTACACCTTC
TRBV5-4,17,-,TRBD2,TRBJ2-1,CASSPPVGAGGPSEQFF,TGTGCCAGCAGCCCGCCCGTCGGGGCGGGGGGGCCTAGTGAGCAGTTCTTC
TRBV2,15,-,TRBD1,TRBJ1-6,CASRETGQPNSPLHF,TGTGCCAGCAGGGAAACGGGACAGCCTAATTCACCCCTCCACTTT
TRBV6-4,15,-,TRBD1,TRBJ1-1,CASSRDRGGNTEAFF,TGTGCCAGCAGCCGCGACAGGGGTGGGAACACTGAAGCTTTCTTT
TRBV19,14,-,TRBD1,TRBJ1-2,CASTLGGATYGYTF,TGTGCCAGTACTTTAGGGGGCGCGACCTATGGCTACACCTTC
TRBV7-9,17,-,TRBD2,TRBJ2-2,CASSLTLTSEHTGELFF,TGTGCCAGCAGCCTTACCCTCACTAGCGAACATACCGGGGAGCTGTTTTTT